This passage covers 26 T cell receptor beta chains from one sample sequenced in a study of T cell responses to AZD1222 COVID-19 vaccine. Using immunoSEQ multiplex PCR, the repertoire was profiled, and TCRdb retains in-frame clones only, with some absent. Of under 150,000 clones listed, roughly 93% are singletons. Sequencing was performed on peripheral blood, taken on day 0 of AZD1222 vaccination. Source of these receptors: an adult in good health.

The chain has TRBV5-1 and TRBJ1-5, with a tentative D call TRBD1 (6 bases). Deletions cut 1 base from V and 3 bases from J, with 14 bases between. Germline V gene lookup returns CDR1 SGHRS and CDR2 YFSETQ. The CDR3 runs 16 residues. CDR3 loop: CASSLSQGPFNQPQHF. CDR3 bases: TGCGCCAGCAGCTTGTCGCAGGGGCCCTTCAATCAGCCCCAGCATTTT.

J is TRBJ1-2 and V is TRBV28, with 7 bases matching TRBD1. V lost 5 bases and J lost 6; bases outside the gene matches: 3. The CDR3 has 12 amino acids. Germline assignment: CDR1 MDHEN and CDR2 SYDVKM. The CDR3 DNA reads TGTGCCAGCAGTCCCCAGGGGGATGGCTACACCTTC. Its protein is CASSPQGDGYTF.

J is TRBJ2-1 and V is TRBV24-1; D gene uncertain. Germline assignment: CDR1 KGHDR and CDR2 SFDVKD. Trimming shortened V by 9 bases and J by 7 bases, and 18 bases separated the two germline ends. The CDR3 is made up of 14 amino acids. The CDR3 loop is CATRPSGSSNEQFF. DNA for the CDR3: TGTGCCACCCGTCCAAGTGGATCTTCTAATGAGCAGTTCTTC.

The chain carries TRBV20-1 and TRBJ2-7; 7 positions agree with TRBD2. V was pared by 3 bases and J by 3 bases, with 8 bases of the junction left unmatched. The CDR3 runs 14 residues. Germline CDR1 DFQATT, CDR2 SNEGSKA (reference sequence). The CDR3 protein is CSASWLADNYEQYF. DNA of the CDR3: TGCAGTGCTAGTTGGCTAGCGGACAACTACGAGCAGTACTTC.

The V call is TRBV30, the J call TRBJ1-2; D unresolved. Looked up from germline, CDR1 is GTSNPN and CDR2 is SVGIG (reference sequence). The CDR3 has 13 residues. Deletions cut 2 bases from V and 7 bases from J, with 14 bases between. CDR3 loop: CAWSSGWGFGYTF. The CDR3 bases are TGTGCCTGGAGTTCCGGGTGGGGATTTGGCTACACCTTC.

This clone was counted once. The gene calls are TRBV6-5 and TRBJ1-1; D ambiguous. Germline CDR1 and CDR2: MNHEY and SVGAGI. V dropped 6 bases and J dropped 7 bases, with 12 bases sitting between them. The length of the CDR3 is 12 residues. The CDR3 sequence is CASSPDWVEAFF. Here the CDR3 DNA reads TGTGCCAGCAGCCCAGACTGGGTTGAAGCTTTCTTT.

This clone was observed a handful of times. This chain links TRBV30 with TRBJ1-1, with no clear D. Trimming removed 3 bases at V and 7 bases at J, with 9 bases between. This CDR3 contains 11 residues. Germline V lookup: CDR1 GTSNPN, CDR2 SVGIG (reference sequence). CDR3 in DNA: TGTGCCTGGAGCCCCGGACTTGAAGCTTTCTTT. It yields the protein CAWSPGLEAFF.

This clone occurred once. The chain has TRBV6-5 and TRBJ2-1; D gene ambiguous. The CDR3 has 16 residues. The germline V and J ends were trimmed by 4 bases and 0 bases, with 13 bases remaining between them. Germline V lookup: CDR1 MNHEY, CDR2 SVGAGI. For the CDR3, the DNA is TGTGCCAGCAGTTCCCGGACGGCTAGCTCCTACAATGAGCAGTTCTTC. This encodes CASSSRTASSYNEQFF.

The chain carries TRBV5-6 and TRBJ2-1; 7 bases align to TRBD2. There are 17 residues in the CDR3. V was pared by 4 bases and J by 7 bases, with 17 bases of the junction left unmatched. From germline, CDR1 is SGHDT and CDR2 YYEEEE. CDR3 protein: CASSPDEGRELGNEQFF. CDR3 coding DNA: TGTGCCAGCAGCCCCGATGAGGGGCGGGAGTTAGGGAATGAGCAGTTCTTC.

The chain carries TRBV2 and TRBJ2-1; D possibly corresponds to TRBD1 (5 bases). Germline assignment: CDR1 SNHLY and CDR2 FYNNEI. The CDR3 covers 12 residues. Trimming cost V 6 bases and J 5 bases, with 8 bases left between them. The CDR3 protein is CASRIGDNEQFF. The CDR3 DNA follows: TGTGCCAGCAGAATAGGGGACAATGAGCAGTTCTTC.

This sequence joins TRBV20-1 and TRBJ2-2, with TRBD2 identical over 9 bases. V trimming: 3 bases; J trimming: 7 bases; junction bases outside the gene matches: 9. Germline V gives CDR1 DFQATT, CDR2 SNEGSKA (reference sequence). This CDR3 spans 15 amino acids. The chain's CDR3 is CSASMAGGPGGELFF. The CDR3 region has the DNA TGCAGTGCTAGTATGGCGGGAGGGCCTGGCGGGGAGCTGTTTTTT.

This rearrangement joins TRBV28 to TRBJ2-5; D call uncertain. CDR1 is MDHEN and CDR2 is SYDVKM in the germline V gene. The CDR3 contains 14 residues. V lost 3 bases and J 1 base, leaving 9 bases between the germline ends. CDR3 amino acids: CASSFPTTQETQYF. In nucleotides, the CDR3 is TGTGCCAGCAGTTTCCCAACGACCCAAGAGACCCAGTACTTC. Looking up the rest from reference TRBV28 and TRBJ2-5 gives the full variable domain: DVKVTQSSRYLVKRTGEKVFLECVQDMDHENMFWYRQDPGLGLRLIYFSYDVKMKEKGDIPEGYSVSREKKERFSLILESASTNQTSMYLCASSFPTTQETQYFGPGTRLLVL.

V usage is TRBV7-3 and J usage is TRBJ2-5, with 10 bases fitting TRBD1. V was pared by 4 bases and J by 4 bases, with 3 bases of the junction left unmatched. Germline lookup yields CDR1 SGHTA and CDR2 FQGTGA. The CDR3 is 14 amino acids. The CDR3 DNA sequence: TGTGCCAGCAGCTCGACAGGGGGCGGAGAGACCCAGTACTTC. This gives the protein CASSSTGGGETQYF.

The chain employs TRBV27 and TRBJ2-3; D possibly corresponds to TRBD2 (6 bases). V lost 4 bases and J 2 bases, leaving 10 bases between the germline ends. This CDR3 comprises 14 residues. Looked up from germline, CDR1 is MNHEY and CDR2 is SMNVEV (reference sequence). CDR3 sequence reads: CASSSRLVTDTQYF. DNA of the CDR3: TGTGCCAGCAGTTCTAGACTAGTCACAGATACGCAGTATTTT.

The CDR3 sequence: CASSPAGSGYTF. The CDR3, as DNA: TGTGCCAGCTCACCGGCGGGCTCTGGCTACACCTTC. The chain is built from TRBV18 and TRBJ1-2; D unresolved. The CDR3 runs to 12 residues. The germline CDR1 and CDR2 sequences are KGHSH and LQKENI. The ends were cut back, 3 bases at V and 7 bases at J, with 9 bases in the middle.

The rearrangement joins TRBV28 to TRBJ1-4, with 10 bases matching TRBD1. Germline V gives CDR1 MDHEN, CDR2 SYDVKM. The CDR3 runs 16 residues. V lost 7 bases to trimming and J lost 7 bases; unmatched junction nucleotides: 12. The CDR3 DNA sequence: TGTGCCAGCAACAGAGACAGGGGGCGCCGTCTTGAAAAACTGTTTTTT. Translating it yields CASNRDRGRRLEKLFF.

The chain joins TRBV7-9 to TRBJ2-1; D is perhaps TRBD1 (5 bases). Deletions cut 5 bases from V and 5 bases from J, with 16 bases between. The CDR3 spans 15 residues. The germline gives CDR1 SEHNR, CDR2 FQNEAQ (reference sequence). The CDR3: CASSPVPRGNNEQFF. DNA for the CDR3: TGTGCCAGCAGCCCGGTACCTAGGGGAAACAATGAGCAGTTCTTC.

V usage is TRBV5-1 and J usage is TRBJ2-5; 10 bases fit TRBD2. V shed 0 bases, J shed 7 bases, and the junction held 9 bases outside the gene matches. Germline V gene sequence: CDR1 SGHRS, CDR2 YFSETQ. The CDR3 covers 16 residues. Here the CDR3 reads CASSLVTSGSLGTQYF. The DNA of the CDR3 is TGCGCCAGCAGCTTGGTGACTAGCGGGTCCCTGGGGACCCAGTACTTC.

The V and J genes are TRBV6-2 or TRBV6-3 and TRBJ2-3; 11 bases match TRBD2. The germline gives CDR1 MNHEY, CDR2 SVGEGT. V shed 6 bases, J shed 0 bases, and the junction held 2 bases outside the gene matches. This CDR3 has 15 residues. The chain's CDR3 is CASSRTSGSTDTQYF. The CDR3 DNA follows: TGTGCCAGCAGCCGGACTAGCGGGAGCACAGATACGCAGTATTTT.

The CDR3 sequence is CASSDGWGEKLFF. CDR3 sequence (DNA): TGTGCCAGCAGCGACGGCTGGGGTGAAAAACTGTTTTTT. The gene calls are TRBV7-7 and TRBJ1-4; no firm D call. V lost 5 bases and J 7 bases, leaving 11 bases between the germline ends. In germline, CDR1 is SSHAT, CDR2 FNYEAQ (reference sequence). This CDR3 spans 13 amino acids.

V and J are TRBV5-1 and TRBJ2-7, with 10 positions matching TRBD1. The CDR3 covers 14 residues. In germline, CDR1 is SGHRS, CDR2 YFSETQ. With V trimmed by 4 bases and J by 5 bases, 6 bases remained unmatched. The chain's CDR3 is CASSGGTGVHEQYF. The CDR3 nucleotides are TGCGCCAGCAGCGGAGGGACAGGGGTTCACGAGCAGTACTTC.

The chain joins TRBV4-1 to TRBJ2-1, with D perhaps matching TRBD1 (5 bases). Germline CDR1 MGHRA, CDR2 YSYEKL. The CDR3 sequence is 17 residues long. Trimming stripped 6 bases from V and 1 base from J, with 19 bases between. CDR3 in DNA: TGCGCCAGCAGTCAACGAGACAGTACTCTATCCTACAATGAGCAGTTCTTC. This gives the protein CASSQRDSTLSYNEQFF.

This sequence joins TRBV6-6 and TRBJ1-6; no clear D. CDR1 and CDR2 from the germline V gene are MNHNY and SVGAGI (reference sequence). The length of the CDR3 is 12 residues. The V and J ends lost 7 bases and 6 bases respectively, with 7 bases between them. CDR3: CASMKGNSPLHF. CDR3 nucleotides: TGTGCCAGCATGAAGGGTAATTCACCCCTCCACTTT.

The chain employs TRBV24-1 and TRBJ2-1; a weak D match, TRBD2 (5 bases). The CDR3 is made up of 14 amino acids. Germline V gene data show CDR1 as KGHDR and CDR2 as SFDVKD. Trimming removed 4 bases at V and 4 bases at J, with 10 bases between. The CDR3 sequence: CATSDLSGYNEQFF. DNA of the CDR3: TGTGCCACCAGTGACCTGAGCGGATACAATGAGCAGTTCTTC.

This chain links TRBV11-2 with TRBJ2-5; D not certain. Germline V gene sequence: CDR1 SGHAT, CDR2 FQNNGV. Trimming took off 1 base at V and 2 bases at J, with 8 bases between the two ends. This CDR3 comprises 14 residues. CDR3 sequence (DNA): TGTGCCAGCAGCTTAGGCCGAGATCAAGAGACCCAGTACTTC. It is translated as CASSLGRDQETQYF. Complete variable domain (other parts from reference TRBV11-2 and TRBJ2-5): EAGVAQSPRYKIIEKRQSVAFWCNPISGHATLYWYQQILGQGPKLLIQFQNNGVVDDSQLPKDRFSAERLKGVDSTLKIQPAKLEDSAVYLCASSLGRDQETQYFGPGTRLLVL.

The chain recombines TRBV11-2 with TRBJ2-4; D gene uncertain. The CDR3 loop spans 16 amino acids. CDR1 and CDR2 (germline): SGHAT, FQNNGV. Trimming cost V 2 bases and J 0 bases, with 11 bases left between them. The CDR3 DNA sequence: TGTGCCAGCAGCTTATATGGCGGAAAAGCCAAAAACATTCAGTACTTC. Translated: CASSLYGGKAKNIQYF.